The clone carrying this T cell receptor (beta chain) was picked up a small number of times. The sample originates from a study of human T cells and chemical hapten exposure. MiXCR was run by TCRdb on the RACE reads, yielding one entry per CDR3 protein. The sample carries a few hundred thousand distinct CDR3 sequences, roughly 6% recorded once. V gave up 3 bases and J gave up 0 bases; unmatched junction bases: 5. In germline, CDR1 is SGHTA, CDR2 FQGNSA. The CDR3 runs to 16 residues. Specified time point: patch test 2, 6 weeks after DPC sensitization. Specified treatment: therapeutic diphenylcyclopropenone sensitization with weekly scalp DPC.

This specimen was whole blood, taken in connection with sensitization to the hapten diphenylcyclopropenone (DPC). The rearrangement links TRBV7-2 to TRBJ2-3, with 8 positions matching TRBD2. The sequence was obtained from a woman aged 18-29 years with alopecia areata. Some clones in this sample may be carry-over from other donors' samples. This CDR3 is CASSFYSGESTDTQYF. The DNA for the CDR3 is TGTGCCAGCAGCTTTTATAGCGGGGAGAGCACAGATACGCAGTATTTT.